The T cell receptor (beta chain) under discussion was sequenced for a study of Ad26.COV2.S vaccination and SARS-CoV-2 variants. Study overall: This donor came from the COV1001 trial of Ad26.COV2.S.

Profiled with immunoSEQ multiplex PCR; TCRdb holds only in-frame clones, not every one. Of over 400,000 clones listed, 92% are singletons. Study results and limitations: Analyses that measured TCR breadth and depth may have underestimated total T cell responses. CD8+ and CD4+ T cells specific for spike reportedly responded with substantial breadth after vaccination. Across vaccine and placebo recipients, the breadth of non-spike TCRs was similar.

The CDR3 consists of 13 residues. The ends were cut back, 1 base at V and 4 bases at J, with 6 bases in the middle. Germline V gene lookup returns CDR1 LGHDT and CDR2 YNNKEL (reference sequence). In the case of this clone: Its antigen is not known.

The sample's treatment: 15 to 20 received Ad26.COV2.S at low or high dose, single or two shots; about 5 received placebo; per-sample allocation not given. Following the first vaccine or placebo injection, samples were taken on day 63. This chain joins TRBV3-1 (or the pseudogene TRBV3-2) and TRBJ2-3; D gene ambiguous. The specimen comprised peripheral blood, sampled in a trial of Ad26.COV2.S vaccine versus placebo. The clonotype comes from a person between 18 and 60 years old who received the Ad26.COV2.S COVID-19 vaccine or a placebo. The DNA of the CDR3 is TGTGCCAGCAGCCAAGGGGCGGCAGATACGCAGTATTTT. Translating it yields CASSQGAADTQYF.